This T cell receptor (beta chain) came from a study of blood T cell repertoires in COVID-19. On the study more broadly: Samples representing acute and convalescent COVID-19 were sourced from the United States, Italy and Spain.

The CDR3 contains 15 residues. CDR1 and CDR2 (germline): MNHNS, SASEGT. The V and J ends lost 0 bases and 2 bases, in that order; junction bases with no gene match: 3. Under the authors' procedure: Reference gene primer amplification gave nucleated cell count estimates. Clones were sequenced by immunoSEQ multiplex PCR, and TCRdb holds only the in-frame ones, with some missing. The V and J calls and clone size come from that table; D and trimming were worked out from the DNA. Among more than 85,000 clones, 65% to 85% were seen once, and the ten largest hold around a quarter. The TCR was taken from a man older than 75 with active or convalescent COVID-19. J is TRBJ2-5 and V is TRBV6-1; 7 nucleotides align to TRBD2. Material for sequencing was peripheral blood. The CDR3 sequence is CASSEAAGEQETQYF. The CDR3 bases are TGTGCCAGCAGTGAAGCGGCGGGGGAGCAAGAGACCCAGTACTTC.